What follows are 11 T cell receptor beta chains derived from one specimen sequenced in a study of glioma-infiltrating T cells after dendritic cell vaccination. Data came from immunoSEQ multiplex PCR; TCRdb stores just in-frame clones and leaves some out. The profile shows about 2,100 clones, roughly 79% of them singletons. The time point: after dendritic cell vaccination, including at tumor progression/relapse. Autologous tumor lysate was loaded overnight onto monocyte-derived dendritic cells grown less than 8 days with IL-4 and GM-CSF. The source was tumor tissue, collected after dendritic cell vaccination. Source of these receptors: a human donor with glioblastoma.

A few counts support this clone. V is TRBV7-3 and J is TRBJ1-5; weak D call: TRBD1 (5 bases). CDR1 and CDR2 from the germline V gene are SGHTA and FQGTGA. This CDR3 is built from 13 residues. Trimming pared 5 bases from V and 8 bases from J, leaving 13 bases between. CDR3 in DNA: TGTGCCAGCAGCCTGAATCCGGGGGAGCCCCAGCATTTT. Encoded protein: CASSLNPGEPQHF.

This clone was counted between two and nine times. The CDR3 sequence is CASSTSRGGTGELFF. CDR3 DNA: TGCGCCAGCAGTACAAGCAGGGGCGGCACCGGGGAGCTGTTTTTT. V usage is TRBV5-1 and J usage is TRBJ2-2; tentative D call: TRBD1 (6 bases). Trimming removed 5 bases at V and 4 bases at J, with 15 bases between. From germline, CDR1 is SGHRS and CDR2 YFSETQ. The CDR3 consists of 15 residues.

CDR3 sequence reads: CSVYDRSEQYF. The DNA for the CDR3 is TGCAGCGTTTACGACAGATCCGAGCAGTACTTC. The chain links TRBV29-1 to TRBJ2-7; D is possibly TRBD1 (5 bases). The CDR3 contains 11 residues. Trimming cost V 5 bases and J 6 bases, with 11 bases left between them. Germline CDR1 and CDR2: SQVTM and ANQGSEA.

The CDR3 sequence is CASSQDWTGGASYEQYF. DNA for the CDR3: TGCGCCAGCAGCCAAGATTGGACAGGGGGGGCCTCCTACGAGCAGTACTTC. The genes are TRBV4-3 and TRBJ2-7; 10 bases are a match to TRBD1. CDR3 length: 17 amino acids. Germline loops: CDR1 LGHNA, CDR2 YSLEER. The ends lost 0 bases at V and 0 bases at J; junction bases unmatched: 5.

J is TRBJ2-7 and V is TRBV7-9; D not resolved. The germline V gene encodes CDR1 SEHNR and CDR2 FQNEAQ (reference sequence). The CDR3 is 15 residues long. Between the trimmed V and J ends, which lost 1 base and 6 bases, there was a span of 16 bases. The CDR3 nucleotides are TGTGCCAGCAGCTTAGGCTCTACCCGTCTACCCGAGCAGTACTTC. Protein: CASSLGSTRLPEQYF.

The rearrangement uses TRBV6-5 and TRBJ1-2; no firm D call. The germline CDR1 and CDR2 sequences are MNHEY and SVGAGI. This CDR3 contains 15 residues. V gave up 5 bases and J gave up 4 bases, with 17 bases separating them. The CDR3 reads CASSTPMMGSYGYTF. The DNA for the CDR3 is TGTGCCAGCAGTACGCCCATGATGGGGAGCTATGGCTACACCTTC.

The gene calls are TRBV18 and TRBJ2-5; D possibly corresponds to TRBD1 (6 bases). The CDR3 has 13 amino acids. Per the germline V gene, CDR1 is KGHSH and CDR2 is LQKENI. The V gene lost 6 bases and the J gene lost 13 bases, with 21 bases spanning the gap. The CDR3 coding sequence is TGTGCCAGCTCGCAACAGGGTTCTCCCTACCGGTACTTC. This translates into CASSQQGSPYRYF.

This clone has a single count. This rearrangement joins TRBV5-1 to TRBJ1-3; D uncertain. Between the trimmed V and J ends, which lost 0 bases and 2 bases, there was a span of 9 bases. Per germline, CDR1 SGHRS and CDR2 YFSETQ. The CDR3 has 15 amino acids. The CDR3 sequence is CASSLAGDPGNTIYF. The CDR3 DNA reads as TGCGCCAGCAGCTTGGCCGGGGATCCTGGAAACACCATATATTTT.

The J gene is TRBJ2-1, the V gene TRBV9; 8 bases are a match to TRBD2. Germline V gene data show CDR1 as SGDLS and CDR2 as YYNGEE. Unmatched junction bases numbered 2, after V lost 2 bases and J lost 4 bases. This CDR3 spans 14 amino acids. CDR3: CASSVRGAYNEQFF. CDR3 in DNA: TGTGCCAGCAGCGTGCGGGGGGCTTACAATGAGCAGTTCTTC.

V and J are TRBV7-9 and TRBJ1-1; D is ambiguous. The V gene lost 5 bases and the J gene lost 4 bases, with 14 bases spanning the gap. This CDR3 region has 14 residues. Germline V gives CDR1 SEHNR, CDR2 FQNEAQ (reference sequence). CDR3 coding DNA: TGTGCCAGCAGCCCCACGGGTAGGCTCACTGAAGCTTTCTTT. Protein: CASSPTGRLTEAFF.

The chain recombines TRBV5-1 with TRBJ2-2, with 7 bases fitting TRBD1. Trimming took 4 bases from V and 0 from J; bases not matched to a gene: 6. The V gene's germline CDR1 is SGHRS and CDR2 YFSETQ. This CDR3 is 16 amino acids long. This CDR3 reads CASSRTGVSNTGELFF. DNA for the CDR3: TGCGCCAGCAGCCGTACAGGGGTTTCGAACACCGGGGAGCTGTTTTTT.